Below are 17 T cell receptor beta chains sequenced from a single sample in a study of T cell responses to AZD1222 COVID-19 vaccine. Sequencing used immunoSEQ multiplex PCR; TCRdb keeps in-frame clones, though not all of them. This sample carries around 200,000 clones, over 90% of them seen once, and the ten largest clones take approximately 3.9%. The material was peripheral blood, obtained on day 0 of AZD1222 vaccination. The receptors were sampled from an adult in good health.

The rearrangement uses TRBV6-5 and TRBJ1-2; D is ambiguous. This CDR3 spans 12 amino acids. Germline assignment: CDR1 MNHEY and CDR2 SVGAGI. The V end lost 7 bases, the J end lost 8 bases, and 14 bases lay between the germline ends. The CDR3 bases are TGTGCCAGCACCACGGGCAGGAGCGGCTACACCTTC. This gives the protein CASTTGRSGYTF.

In nucleotides, the CDR3 is TGTGCCAGCAGCGCCGGGACCCTAGCGATCGATGAGCAGTTCTTC. This gives the protein CASSAGTLAIDEQFF. This chain connects TRBV11-3 to TRBJ2-1; weak D call: TRBD2 (6 bases). Trimming shortened V by 5 bases and J by 8 bases, and 19 bases separated the two germline ends. This CDR3 region has 15 residues. CDR1 and CDR2 (germline): SGHNT, YENEEA.

V and J are TRBV7-8 and TRBJ2-7; D not certain. The V gene's germline CDR1 is SGHVS and CDR2 FQNEAQ. Trimming cost V 3 bases and J 3 bases, with 6 bases left between them. This CDR3 comprises 12 residues. The CDR3 is CASSFNYYEQYF. The CDR3 nucleotides read TGTGCCAGCAGCTTCAACTACTACGAGCAGTACTTC.

The CDR3 region is CASSTGYGYTF. CDR3 bases: TGTGCCAGCAGTACAGGGTATGGCTACACCTTC. V gene TRBV27 combines with J gene TRBJ1-2; perhaps TRBD1 as D (6 bases). CDR3 length equals 11 residues. Germline assignment: CDR1 MNHEY and CDR2 SMNVEV (reference sequence). Between the trimmed V and J ends, which lost 5 bases and 5 bases, there was a span of 6 bases.

The chain employs TRBV9 and TRBJ2-1; the D gene is possibly TRBD2 (6 bases). The germline CDR1 and CDR2 sequences are SGDLS and YYNGEE. This CDR3 comprises 14 residues. Trimming stripped 2 bases from V and 8 bases from J, with 14 bases between. The CDR3 is CASSVAGPLDEQFF. In nucleotides, the CDR3 is TGTGCCAGCAGCGTTGCGGGACCCCTTGATGAGCAGTTCTTC.

The chain employs TRBV6-6 and TRBJ2-7; tentative D call: TRBD1 (5 bases). V lost 4 bases and J lost 1, with 17 bases in between. Per the germline V gene, CDR1 is MNHNY and CDR2 is SVGAGI (reference sequence). There are 16 residues in the CDR3. This CDR3 reads CASSSPPTELSYEQYF. The DNA of the CDR3 is TGTGCCAGCAGTTCCCCTCCGACAGAATTGTCCTACGAGCAGTACTTC.

The V gene is TRBV15, the J gene TRBJ1-3; tentative D call: TRBD1 (5 bases). Germline CDR1 LNHNV, CDR2 YYDKDF (reference sequence). Trimming stripped 0 bases from V and 0 bases from J, with 12 bases between. The CDR3 has 17 amino acids. CDR3 region: CATSRDRAPLSGNTIYF. Written as DNA, the CDR3 is TGTGCCACCAGCAGAGACAGGGCACCCCTCTCTGGAAACACCATATATTTT.

This clone has just one count. This sequence joins TRBV19 and TRBJ1-2; TRBD1 aligns across 8 bases. Germline values: CDR1 LNHDA, CDR2 SQIVND (reference sequence). The CDR3 is made up of 14 amino acids. V dropped 6 bases and J dropped 0; count of bases not matched to a gene: 3. CDR3 sequence reads: CASSSQGANYGYTF. CDR3 sequence (DNA): TGTGCCAGTAGCTCACAGGGGGCTAACTATGGCTACACCTTC. The whole variable domain, remainder taken from reference TRBV19 and TRBJ1-2, is DGGITQSPKYLFRKEGQNVTLSCEQNLNHDAMYWYRQDPGQGLRLIYYSQIVNDFQKGDIAEGYSVSREKKESFPLTVTSAQKNPTAFYLCASSSQGANYGYTFGSGTRLTVV.

The gene calls are TRBV6-6 and TRBJ1-3; D is undetermined. Between the trimmed V and J ends, which lost 6 bases and 8 bases, there was a span of 8 bases. CDR1 MNHNY and CDR2 SVGAGI come from the germline V gene (reference sequence). This CDR3 spans 11 amino acids. The CDR3 sequence: CASSHLDTIYF. For the CDR3, the DNA is TGTGCCAGCAGCCACCTTGACACCATATATTTT.

In its sample, this clone was seen once. The chain combines TRBV2 with TRBJ1-3, with D perhaps matching TRBD1 (6 bases). CDR3 length: 13 residues. CDR1 and CDR2 from the germline V gene are SNHLY and FYNNEI. V lost 6 bases, J lost 7 bases, and 13 bases lay in between. The CDR3 region is CASSRGPGNTIYF. In DNA, the CDR3 is TGTGCCAGCAGCCGGGGGCCGGGGAACACCATATATTTT.

The V call is TRBV4-1, the J call TRBJ2-5, with D uncertain. The V and J ends lost 0 bases and 5 bases respectively, with 4 bases between them. Germline CDR1 is MGHRA and CDR2 is YSYEKL. The CDR3 is 12 residues long. The DNA for the CDR3 is TGCGCCAGCAGCCAAGATAGGGAGACCCAGTACTTC. Its translation is CASSQDRETQYF.

The chain is built from TRBV7-9 and TRBJ1-4; no reliable D call. Germline CDR1 SEHNR, CDR2 FQNEAQ (reference sequence). V shed 5 bases and J shed 0 bases, with 7 bases lying between them. This CDR3 has 14 amino acids. The CDR3 nucleotides read TGTGCCAGCAGCAGGGATGCAACTAATGAAAAACTGTTTTTT. As protein: CASSRDATNEKLFF.

The CDR3: CASSIPLSGTPTNEQFF. The CDR3 DNA reads TGTGCCAGTAGTATTCCCCTCTCCGGGACACCTACGAATGAGCAGTTCTTC. The rearrangement uses TRBV19 and TRBJ2-1; D may be TRBD1 (6 bases). From germline, CDR1 is LNHDA and CDR2 SQIVND (reference sequence). Trimming removed 3 bases at V and 7 bases at J, with 22 bases between. CDR3 length: 17 residues.

This chain uses TRBV6-6 with TRBJ1-3; D uncertain. This CDR3 has 15 residues. Germline V CDR1 and CDR2: MNHNY, SVGAGI (reference sequence). Trimming left V 6 bases short and J 4 bases short, with 16 bases between. The CDR3: CASRAPGVGGNTIYF. CDR3 nucleotide sequence: TGTGCCAGCAGGGCTCCGGGAGTGGGAGGAAACACCATATATTTT.

The rearrangement uses TRBV7-2 and TRBJ2-2; 14 bases are shared with TRBD2. The CDR3 consists of 18 residues. The germline gives CDR1 SGHTA, CDR2 FQGNSA. Trimming took 6 bases from V and 7 from J; bases not matched to a gene: 13. The DNA of the CDR3 is TGTGCCAGCAGTCCTAGGAGGACTAGCGGGAGGAAGAGCGGGGAGCTGTTTTTT. It specifies CASSPRRTSGRKSGELFF.

The gene calls are TRBV6-5 and TRBJ1-1; D might be TRBD1 (5 bases). V gave up 0 bases and J gave up 5 bases, with 16 bases separating them. Germline-derived CDR1 and CDR2 are MNHEY and SVGAGI. This CDR3 contains 16 residues. CDR3 nucleotides: TGTGCCAGCAGTTACTCAAGGACGGGGACTTGGACTGAAGCTTTCTTT. This gives the protein CASSYSRTGTWTEAFF.

This clone appeared a single time. Other DNA sequences within the sample encode an identical CDR3. The V call is TRBV18, the J call TRBJ2-3, with no clear D. This CDR3 spans 12 amino acids. Germline CDR1 KGHSH, CDR2 LQKENI. Trimming left V 1 base short and J 6 bases short, with 5 bases between. The DNA for the CDR3 is TGTGCCAGCTCACCACTGGCGGATACGCAGTATTTT. Its translation: CASSPLADTQYF.